What follows are 25 T cell receptor beta chains derived from one specimen sequenced in a study of T cells after yellow fever vaccination. TCRdb re-derived calls from the 5' RACE reads in MiXCR, one entry per CDR3 protein. This repertoire shows about 630,000 distinct CDR3 sequences, 9% to 15% found once; its top ten account for around 14%. Here the sequenced sample was PBMCs, taken on the day of the yellow fever booster vaccination. These TCRs come from a man aged 25 to 40 who received the YFV17D yellow fever vaccine.

The chain joins TRBV3-1 to TRBJ2-1, with D perhaps assigned TRBD1 or TRBD2 (5 bases each). The CDR3 is made up of 15 amino acids. CDR1 and CDR2 from the germline V gene are LGHDT and YNNKEL (reference sequence). V was trimmed by 2 bases and J by 5 bases, leaving 13 bases between them. CDR3: CASSQFWDGNNEQFF. Written as DNA, the CDR3 is TGTGCCAGCAGCCAATTCTGGGACGGGAACAATGAGCAGTTCTTC.

This clonotype turned up a few times. The CDR3 DNA is TGTGCCTGGACCCTCATCGGATCAGAGACCCAGTACTTC. This codes for CAWTLIGSETQYF. J is TRBJ2-5 and V is TRBV30; D remains ambiguous. From germline, CDR1 is GTSNPN and CDR2 SVGIG (reference sequence). The CDR3 sequence is 13 residues long. Deletions cut 4 bases from V and 4 bases from J, with 13 bases between.

To note about this clonotype: At one end, the junction sequence differs from germline, possibly due to a read error. V gene TRBV28 combines with J gene TRBJ2-7; D possibly corresponds to TRBD2 (6 bases). The CDR3 sequence is 13 residues long. The germline CDR1 and CDR2 sequences are MDHEN and SYDVKM. The DNA for the CDR3 is TGTGCCAGCAGTGGGACTGGTACCTACGGGCAGTACTTC. Amino acids: CASSGTGTYGQYF. The variable domain in full, completed from reference TRBV28 and TRBJ2-7, reads DVKVTQSSRYLVKRTGEKVFLECVQDMDHENMFWYRQDPGLGLRLIYFSYDVKMKEKGDIPEGYSVSREKKERFSLILESASTNQTSMYLCASSGTGTYGQYFGPGTRLTVT.

The chain has TRBV6-1 and TRBJ2-3; TRBD2 agrees at 7 bases. V lost 5 bases to trimming and J lost 1 base; unmatched junction nucleotides: 18. Germline CDR1 and CDR2: MNHNS and SASEGT. The length of the CDR3 is 19 residues. This CDR3 reads CASSQNTGAGGRGTDTQYF. The CDR3 bases are TGTGCCAGCAGTCAAAATACCGGGGCAGGCGGGAGAGGCACAGATACGCAGTATTTT.

There are many counts of this clonotype. The rearrangement joins TRBV12-3 or TRBV12-4 to TRBJ2-5; D is unclear. The CDR3 has 12 residues. The ends were cut back, 7 bases at V and 5 bases at J, with 11 bases in the middle. CDR3 residues: CASTYYGETQYF. The CDR3 DNA reads as TGTGCCAGCACCTATTACGGGGAGACCCAGTACTTC.

V and J are TRBV20-1 and TRBJ2-7; D is perhaps TRBD1 (5 bases). The CDR3 contains 14 residues. From germline, CDR1 is DFQATT and CDR2 SNEGSKA (reference sequence). V lost 2 bases, J lost 2 bases, and 13 bases lay in between. CDR3 sequence reads: CSARISDNTYEQYF. The CDR3 nucleotides read TGCAGTGCTAGAATATCGGACAACACCTACGAGCAGTACTTC.

The chain combines TRBV18 with TRBJ1-1; D unresolved. V lost 5 bases, J lost 1 base, and 8 bases lay in between. This CDR3 has 13 amino acids. Germline loops: CDR1 KGHSH, CDR2 LQKENI. CDR3 bases: TGTGCCAGCTCATCCACGCAGAACACTGAAGCTTTCTTT. Its translation: CASSSTQNTEAFF.

This clonotype was seen a few times. For the CDR3, the DNA is TGTGCCAGCCGGACAGTTTCCTCCTACGAGCAGTACTTC. The encoded protein is CASRTVSSYEQYF. V usage is TRBV6-6 and J usage is TRBJ2-7; possible D gene TRBD1, 6 bases. Trimming cost V 8 bases and J 0 bases, with 11 bases left between them. Germline V gene data show CDR1 as MNHNY and CDR2 as SVGAGI (reference sequence). This CDR3 has 13 amino acids.

This clonotype occurred many times. The genes are TRBV5-6 and TRBJ2-7; D perhaps matches TRBD2 (6 bases). The germline gives CDR1 SGHDT, CDR2 YYEEEE. The CDR3 is made up of 17 amino acids. V lost 4 bases and J 4 bases, leaving 24 bases between the germline ends. The CDR3 DNA sequence: TGTGCCAGCAGCGTCGGGGGAACTACAGGATCGAGGTACGAGCAGTACTTC. Translating it yields CASSVGGTTGSRYEQYF.

The chain links TRBV28 to TRBJ2-5; 11 bases match TRBD2. CDR1 is MDHEN, CDR2 SYDVKM, per germline. The CDR3 has 15 amino acids. V lost 7 bases to trimming and J lost 5 bases; unmatched junction nucleotides: 9. CDR3 residues: CASNPSGRTGETQYF. In DNA, the CDR3 is TGTGCCAGCAACCCTAGCGGGAGGACGGGGGAGACCCAGTACTTC. Filled out from reference TRBV28 and TRBJ2-5, the complete variable domain reads DVKVTQSSRYLVKRTGEKVFLECVQDMDHENMFWYRQDPGLGLRLIYFSYDVKMKEKGDIPEGYSVSREKKERFSLILESASTNQTSMYLCASNPSGRTGETQYFGPGTRLLVL.

This clonotype was seen only a few times. The J gene is TRBJ1-1, the V gene TRBV12-3 or TRBV12-4; 7 bases are shared with TRBD1. V gave up 6 bases and J gave up 2 bases; unmatched junction bases: 3. This CDR3 region has 13 residues. CDR3 protein: CASRGTVNTEAFF. In DNA, the CDR3 is TGTGCCAGCAGGGGGACAGTTAACACTGAAGCTTTCTTT.

Note on this clonotype: A much larger clone is a single base away; this may be a read error. This chain connects TRBV5-4 to TRBJ1-1; 8 bases fit TRBD1. V was clipped by 2 bases and J by 1 base; unmatched bases: 1. CDR1 and CDR2 (germline): SGHNT, YYREEE (reference sequence). There are 14 residues in the CDR3. CDR3 region: CASSFGTGNTEAFF. Written as DNA, the CDR3 is TGTGCCAGCAGCTTTGGGACAGGGAACACTGAAGCTTTCTTT. Based on the CDR3 plus reference TRBV5-4 and TRBJ1-1, the full variable domain is ETGVTQSPTHLIKTRGQQVTLRCSSQSGHNTVSWYQQALGQGPQFIFQYYREEENGRGNFPPRFSGLQFPNYSSELNVNALELDDSALYLCASSFGTGNTEAFFGQGTRLTVV.

In this sample, this clonotype turned up a few times. This chain uses TRBV6-1 with TRBJ2-7; a possible D gene is TRBD1 (6 bases). There are 14 residues in the CDR3. Germline CDR1 reads MNHNS; CDR2 reads SASEGT. V was clipped by 8 bases and J by 5 bases, with 19 bases between them. The CDR3, as DNA: TGTGCCAGCTGGATCGGACAGTCTATCCACGAGCAGTACTTC. Protein sequence: CASWIGQSIHEQYF.

The rearrangement links TRBV6-6 to TRBJ1-2, with no clear D. Germline V lookup: CDR1 MNHNY, CDR2 SVGAGI (reference sequence). Trimming left V 2 bases short and J 5 bases short, with 9 bases between. This CDR3 region has 13 residues. The CDR3 here is CASSYVPDYGYTF. Here the CDR3 DNA reads TGTGCCAGCAGTTACGTGCCGGATTATGGCTACACCTTC.

The V gene is TRBV4-3, the J gene TRBJ2-6; TRBD1 matches 7 bases. With 4 bases clipped from V and 0 bases from J, the junction kept 6 bases outside the gene matches. The CDR3 is 17 amino acids. Germline V gene sequence: CDR1 LGHNA, CDR2 YSLEER. CDR3 in DNA: TGCGCCAGCAGCCTTCGGGACAGCTCCTCTGGGGCCAACGTCCTGACTTTC. Its translation: CASSLRDSSSGANVLTF.

This clonotype was recorded at least ten times. This chain links TRBV5-1 with TRBJ2-2; TRBD1 aligns across 7 bases. This CDR3 contains 14 residues. Germline V gene lookup returns CDR1 SGHRS and CDR2 YFSETQ. V was clipped by 5 bases and J by 3 bases; unmatched bases: 4. CDR3 nucleotides: TGCGCCAGCAGTACTGACAGGGACACCGGGGAGCTGTTTTTT. Encoded protein: CASSTDRDTGELFF.

This rearrangement joins TRBV29-1 to TRBJ1-3; 7 bases align to TRBD1. This CDR3 is 15 amino acids long. The germline V gene encodes CDR1 SQVTM and CDR2 ANQGSEA. The V gene end was trimmed by 4 bases and the J gene end by 0 bases; junction bases not matched to a gene: 6. DNA of the CDR3: TGCAGCGTTGCACCGGGACAGTCCTCTGGAAACACCATATATTTT. This gives the protein CSVAPGQSSGNTIYF.

This clonotype was seen a few times. The CDR3 spells CASSLAPIGVSENEQFF. The CDR3 DNA reads TGCGCCAGCAGCTTGGCCCCCATCGGGGTCAGCGAGAATGAGCAGTTCTTC. V gene TRBV5-1 combines with J gene TRBJ2-1; a possible D gene is TRBD2 (5 bases). The CDR3 runs to 17 residues. Trimming took off 0 bases at V and 7 bases at J, with 20 bases between the two ends. Germline values: CDR1 SGHRS, CDR2 YFSETQ.

The rearrangement joins TRBV10-2 to TRBJ2-7; 11 nucleotides match TRBD2. Unmatched junction bases numbered 12, after V lost 11 bases and J lost 6 bases. The germline gives CDR1 WSHSY, CDR2 SAAADI. The CDR3 is 14 residues long. CDR3 residues: CAATTSGISLEQYF. In nucleotides, the CDR3 is TGCGCCGCAACGACTAGCGGGATCTCCCTCGAGCAGTACTTC.

The chain combines TRBV20-1 with TRBJ1-6; tentative D call: TRBD1 (5 bases). This CDR3 comprises 14 residues. Trimming left V 6 bases short and J 7 bases short, with 16 bases between. Germline V gives CDR1 DFQATT, CDR2 SNEGSKA (reference sequence). The CDR3: CSARRQTFNSPLHF. CDR3 nucleotides: TGCAGTGCCAGAAGACAGACCTTCAATTCACCCCTCCACTTT.

This clonotype was counted at least ten times. The chain is built from TRBV28 and TRBJ2-7, with D tentatively TRBD2 (5 bases). Deletions cut 5 bases from V and 5 bases from J, with 16 bases between. Germline V gene lookup returns CDR1 MDHEN and CDR2 SYDVKM. This CDR3 is 14 amino acids long. CDR3 loop: CASSTPMTINEQYF. Here the CDR3 DNA reads TGTGCCAGCAGTACCCCCATGACTATTAACGAGCAGTACTTC.

The chain employs TRBV29-1 and TRBJ2-5; weak D call: TRBD2 (6 bases). The CDR3 runs to 14 residues. Germline values: CDR1 SQVTM, CDR2 ANQGSEA. V was pared by 4 bases and J by 3 bases, with 15 bases between. Here the CDR3 reads CSVGGPSGEETQYF. CDR3 DNA sequence: TGCAGCGTTGGGGGACCCTCGGGGGAAGAGACCCAGTACTTC. Looking up the rest from reference TRBV29-1 and TRBJ2-5 gives the full variable domain: SAVISQKPSRDICQRGTSLTIQCQVDSQVTMMFWYRQQPGQSLTLIATANQGSEATYESGFVIDKFPISRPNLTFSTLTVSNMSPEDSSIYLCSVGGPSGEETQYFGPGTRLLVL.

The chain carries TRBV4-2 and TRBJ2-7; the D call may be TRBD1 or TRBD2 (5 bases each). CDR3 size: 14 residues. Germline CDR1 is LGHNA and CDR2 is YNFKEQ. Trimming took off 4 bases at V and 3 bases at J, with 13 bases between the two ends. CDR3 in amino acids: CASSPRGLRYEQYF. The CDR3 nucleotides read TGTGCCAGCAGCCCGAGGGGCCTACGCTACGAGCAGTACTTC.

In the case of this clonotype: Relative to the germline gene, one junction end is altered; a read error may explain this. J is TRBJ2-1 and V is TRBV20-1; D may be TRBD1 (5 bases). The V gene's germline CDR1 is DFQATT and CDR2 SNEGSKA (reference sequence). This CDR3 is 11 amino acids long. CDR3 bases: TGCAGTGCTAGTTCGACAGACCGTCGGTTGTTC. This encodes CSASSTDRRLF.

As for this clonotype: At one boundary the junction diverges from the germline segment, which might be a read error. The chain joins TRBV10-3 to TRBJ2-3; D is possibly TRBD1 (5 bases). The V gene's germline CDR1 is ENHRY and CDR2 SYGVKD. The CDR3 totals 13 residues. This CDR3 reads CALRATGTDTQYF. The CDR3 DNA is TGTGCCCTCAGGGCCACCGGCACAGATACGCAGTATTTT.